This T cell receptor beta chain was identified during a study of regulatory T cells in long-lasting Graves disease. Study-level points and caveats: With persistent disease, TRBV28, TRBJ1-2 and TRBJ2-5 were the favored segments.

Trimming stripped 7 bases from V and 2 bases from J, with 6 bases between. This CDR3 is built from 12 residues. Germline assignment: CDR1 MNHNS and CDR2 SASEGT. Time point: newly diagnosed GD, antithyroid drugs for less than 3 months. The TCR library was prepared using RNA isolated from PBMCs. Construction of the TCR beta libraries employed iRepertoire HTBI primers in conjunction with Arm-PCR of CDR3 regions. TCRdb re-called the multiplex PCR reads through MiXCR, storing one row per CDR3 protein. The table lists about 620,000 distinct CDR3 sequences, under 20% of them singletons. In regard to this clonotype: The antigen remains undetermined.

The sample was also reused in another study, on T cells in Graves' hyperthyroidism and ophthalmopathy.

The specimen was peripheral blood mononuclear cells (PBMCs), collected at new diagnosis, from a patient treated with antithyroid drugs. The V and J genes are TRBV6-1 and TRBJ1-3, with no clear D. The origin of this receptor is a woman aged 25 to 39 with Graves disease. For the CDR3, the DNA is TGTGCCAGCACCAGCCCTGGAAACACCATATATTTT. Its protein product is CASTSPGNTIYF.